Detailed here is one T cell receptor (beta chain). The CDR3 sequence is 17 residues long. Germline V lookup: CDR1 LGHDT, CDR2 YNNKEL (reference sequence). Trimming at V came to 0 bases and at J to 5 bases, leaving 5 bases not matched to a gene. This entry is derived from a study of control samples from healthy donors and cancer patients. The protocol was immunoSEQ multiplex PCR, while the TCRdb copy is restricted to in-frame clones and leaves out a portion. Of about 140,000 clones listed, more than 85% are singletons. The receptor was derived from a woman aged 25 to 45 in good health. Source material: blood. The chain has TRBV3-1 (or the pseudogene TRBV3-2) and TRBJ1-6; 9 nucleotides match TRBD1. This chain's CDR3 is CASSQDPGTGNNSPLHF. In DNA, the CDR3 is TGTGCCAGCAGCCAAGACCCAGGGACAGGGAATAATTCACCCCTCCACTTT.